This T cell receptor (beta chain) was retrieved from a study of T cell responses to AZD1222 COVID-19 vaccine. General study points: Baseline serology detected seropositivity in only 6 or 7 AZD1222 recipients. Donors were chiefly white British, with a greater number of females, and clonal diversity was perhaps underestimated. CD4 TCRs linked to vaccination spanned spike, dominating at 160-218 and 743-854.

Clones were sequenced by immunoSEQ multiplex PCR, and TCRdb holds only the in-frame ones, with some missing. The sample lists 130,000 to 150,000 clones; roughly 86% were seen once. Trimming shortened V by 2 bases and J by 3 bases, and 11 bases separated the two germline ends. Germline-derived CDR1 and CDR2 are MNHNS and SASEGT. This CDR3 region has 15 residues. On this clone: Its cognate antigen is unknown.

The specimen was peripheral blood, collected 28 days after the second AZD1222 dose. The rearrangement links TRBV6-1 to TRBJ1-5; D is undetermined. This TCR derives from an adult who received the AZD1222 COVID-19 vaccine. CDR3 DNA: TGTGCCAGCAGTGAAATGGGTCTTGCCAATCAGCCCCAGCATTTT. Translation gives CASSEMGLANQPQHF.